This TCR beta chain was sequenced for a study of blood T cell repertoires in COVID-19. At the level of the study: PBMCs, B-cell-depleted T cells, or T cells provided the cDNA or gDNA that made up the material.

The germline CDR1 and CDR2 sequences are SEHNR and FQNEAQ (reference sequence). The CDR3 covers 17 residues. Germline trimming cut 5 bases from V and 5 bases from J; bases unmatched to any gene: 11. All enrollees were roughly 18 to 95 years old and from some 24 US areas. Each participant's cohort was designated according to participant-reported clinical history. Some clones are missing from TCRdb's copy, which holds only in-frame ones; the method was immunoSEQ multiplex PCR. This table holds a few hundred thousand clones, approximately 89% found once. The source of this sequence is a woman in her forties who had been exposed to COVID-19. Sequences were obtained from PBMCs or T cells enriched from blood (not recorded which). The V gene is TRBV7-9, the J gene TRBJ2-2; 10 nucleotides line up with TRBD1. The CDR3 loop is CASSVKSGQGPTGELFF. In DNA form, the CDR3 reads TGTGCCAGCAGCGTAAAATCGGGACAGGGGCCTACCGGGGAGCTGTTTTTT.